These 27 T cell receptor beta chains were sequenced from one sample in a study of T cell clonality in common variable immunodeficiency. Clones were read by immunoSEQ multiplex PCR, and TCRdb kept only the in-frame ones, dropping some. Observed in the sample are 35,000 to 45,000 clones, none of them singletons. Input material: peripheral blood mononuclear cells. The receptors originated from a person aged 18 to 75 in good health.

This clone showed up many times. Coverage ceases 3 residues before the CDR3 finishes, and the germline J gene fills in the end. The chain joins TRBV20-1 to TRBJ1-5; no clear D. Germline CDR1 is DFQATT and CDR2 is SNEGSKA (reference sequence). Trimming took off 5 bases at V and 6 bases at J, with 11 bases between the two ends. The CDR3 totals 12 residues. This chain's CDR3 is CSAGRRFQPQHF. The CDR3 bases that were read are TGCAGTGCTGGTCGGCGGTTTCAGCCC.

Details on this clone: Read coverage stops 3 residues before the CDR3 terminus; the germline J gene supplies the remainder. J is TRBJ2-3 and V is TRBV29-1; D might be TRBD1 (5 bases). The CDR3 totals 13 residues. The germline V gene has CDR1 SQVTM and CDR2 ANQGSEA. The DNA read from the CDR3 is TGCAGCGGCCTAGGGGCACAACTGGAGACG. Protein sequence: CSGLGAQLET. From start to end, the CDR3 is CSGLGAQLETQYF.

This clone has a count of ten or more. From the germline J gene comes the end of the CDR3, since the read stops 3 residues before it. The V and J genes are TRBV20-1 and TRBJ2-1; 10 positions agree with TRBD2. The CDR3 has 14 amino acids. CDR1 is DFQATT and CDR2 is SNEGSKA in the germline V gene (reference sequence). Losses at the gene ends were 5 bases for V and 4 bases for J; bases not matched to a gene: 5. CDR3 sequence reads: CSARGLAEYNEQFF. The sequenced CDR3 bases are TGCAGTGCTCGAGGACTAGCGGAGTACAATGAG.

This clone was observed at least ten times. The sequenced part of the CDR3 DNA is TGTGCCAGCAGCTTAGAGCGGGATAATGAG. Protein: CASSLERDNE. The full-length CDR3 reads as CASSLERDNEQFF. The chain carries TRBV11-2 and TRBJ2-1; D may be TRBD2 (6 bases). The read is 3 residues too short to cover the CDR3 end, so that end is filled in from the germline J gene. From germline, CDR1 is SGHAT and CDR2 FQNNGV. This CDR3 is 13 amino acids long. V gave up 0 bases and J gave up 7 bases, with 7 bases separating them.

In its sample, this clone was seen many times. The CDR3 region is CSARTSGRETQYF. CDR3 DNA, as far as it was read: TGCAGTGCTAGGACTAGCGGGAGGGAGACC. The J gene is TRBJ2-5, the V gene TRBV20-1, with 13 bases identical to TRBD2. The read is 3 residues too short to cover the CDR3 end, so that end is filled in from the germline J gene. V gave up 3 bases and J gave up 5 bases; unmatched junction bases: 0. Germline CDR1 and CDR2: DFQATT and SNEGSKA (reference sequence). This CDR3 is 13 amino acids long.

Many counts were recorded for this clone. The CDR3 end lies 3 residues beyond the end of the read and is filled in from the germline J gene. The chain is built from TRBV12-5 and TRBJ2-4, with a weak D call TRBD2 (5 bases). CDR1 LGHNT and CDR2 FRNRAP come from the germline V gene. The V and J ends lost 6 bases and 0 bases respectively, with 15 bases between them. The CDR3 runs to 16 residues. The CDR3 loop reads CASGSDPGLAKNIQYF. The sequenced part of the CDR3 DNA is TGTGCTAGTGGCTCGGACCCTGGACTAGCCAAAAACATT. The whole variable domain, filled in from reference TRBV12-5 and TRBJ2-4, reads DARVTQTPRHKVTEMGQEVTMRCQPILGHNTVFWYRQTMMQGLELLAYFRNRAPLDDSGMPKDRFSAEMPDATLATLKIQPSEPRDSAVYFCASGSDPGLAKNIQYFGAGTRLSVL.

About this clone: Read coverage stops 3 residues before the CDR3 terminus; the germline J gene supplies the remainder. The V gene is TRBV5-1, the J gene TRBJ2-5; TRBD2 is a possible D gene (5 bases). Germline CDR1 is SGHRS and CDR2 is YFSETQ. The CDR3 consists of 15 residues. V was pared by 1 base and J by 5 bases, with 15 bases between. The CDR3 reads CASSLQVAGRETQYF. Incomplete CDR3 DNA: TGCGCCAGCAGCTTGCAGGTCGCGGGTAGGGAGACC. Combining the CDR3 with reference TRBV5-1 and TRBJ2-5 gives the whole variable domain KAGVTQTPRYLIKTRGQQVTLSCSPISGHRSVSWYQQTPGQGLQFLFEYFSETQRNKGNFPGRFSGRQFSNSRSEMNVSTLELGDSALYLCASSLQVAGRETQYFGPGTRLLVL.

There are many counts of this clone. The read is 3 residues too short to cover the CDR3 end, so that end is filled in from the germline J gene. V is TRBV5-1 and J is TRBJ2-5; 14 nucleotides align to TRBD2. Germline CDR1 is SGHRS and CDR2 is YFSETQ. There are 16 residues in the CDR3. The trim removed 4 bases at V and 3 bases at J, leaving 5 bases unmatched. CDR3 in amino acids: CASSAGTSGGKETQYF. Partial CDR3 DNA: TGCGCCAGCAGCGCCGGGACTAGCGGGGGTAAAGAGACC.

This clone was detected a few times. The CDR3 end is not reached by the read, which stops 3 residues before it; the germline J gene fills it in. The chain has TRBV30 and TRBJ1-2, with D perhaps matching TRBD1 (5 bases). The CDR3 is 15 residues long. Looked up from germline, CDR1 is GTSNPN and CDR2 is SVGIG (reference sequence). The CDR3: CAWAPGGSVPYDYTF. The CDR3 DNA, read in part, is TGTGCCTGGGCCCCCGGGGGATCGGTACCCTACGAC.

At least ten counts were recorded for this clone. The observed sequence ends 3 residues before the CDR3 terminus, with the missing tail filled in from the germline J gene. The chain uses TRBV23-1 and TRBJ1-2, with D hard to call. Being an ORF, TRBV23-1 has a function that is uncertain. Trimming shortened V by 0 bases and J by 2 bases, and 10 bases separated the two germline ends. The CDR3 runs to 15 residues. CDR3 DNA, as far as it was read: TGCGCCAGCAGTCAATCAGAACAGTTAAACTATGGC. Translated, it gives CASSQSEQLNYG. The full CDR3 is CASSQSEQLNYGYTF.

Of note for this clone: The read ends 3 residues before the CDR3 terminus; that terminus is restored from the germline J gene. The V gene is TRBV7-9, the J gene TRBJ1-1, with D perhaps TRBD1 (6 bases). CDR3 length equals 13 residues. Trimming pared 2 bases from V and 6 bases from J, leaving 10 bases between. The germline V gene encodes CDR1 SEHNR and CDR2 FQNEAQ (reference sequence). The covered CDR3 bases are TGTGCCAGCAGCTTAACAGGGATACCTGAA. Protein product: CASSLTGIPE. The CDR3 reads in full as CASSLTGIPEAFF. The full variable domain, rest sourced from reference TRBV7-9 and TRBJ1-1, is DTGVSQNPRHKITKRGQNVTFRCDPISEHNRLYWYRQTLGQGPEFLTYFQNEAQLEKSRLLSDRFSAERPKGSFSTLEIQRTEQGDSAMYLCASSLTGIPEAFFGQGTRLTVV.

This clone was seen ten or more times. From the germline J gene comes the end of the CDR3, since the read stops 3 residues before it. The rearrangement uses TRBV5-4 and TRBJ2-3; possibly TRBD2 for D (7 bases). Germline V gene lookup returns CDR1 SGHNT and CDR2 YYREEE (reference sequence). The CDR3 has 16 residues. V lost 0 bases, J lost 1 base, and 12 bases lay in between. Partial CDR3 DNA: TGTGCCAGCAGCTTGGATGCGGGGGCCCGCACAGATACG. Translating gives CASSLDAGARTDT. The CDR3 reads in full as CASSLDAGARTDTQYF.

Many counts were recorded for this clone. The read finishes 3 residues shy of the CDR3 end, and the germline J gene is used to complete it. The chain recombines TRBV5-1 with TRBJ2-2, with a possible D match to TRBD2 (6 bases). Looked up from germline, CDR1 is SGHRS and CDR2 is YFSETQ. This CDR3 region has 14 residues. Here the CDR3 reads CASSFGAEGEKLFF. The DNA read from the CDR3 is TGCGCCAGCAGCTTTGGGGCGGAGGGAGAAAAG.

There are many counts of this clone. The CDR3 goes on 3 residues after the read ends, and that part is filled in from the germline J gene. This chain links TRBV16 with TRBJ2-3; no clear D. In germline, CDR1 is KGHSY, CDR2 FQNENV. V was shortened by 4 bases and J by 2 bases, with 4 bases between the two germline ends. This CDR3 contains 12 residues. The CDR3 reads CASSPYTDTQYF. The covered CDR3 bases are TGTGCCAGCAGCCCGTACACAGATACG.

This clone was detected ten times or more. The CDR3 goes on 3 residues after the read ends, and that part is filled in from the germline J gene. V usage is TRBV28 and J usage is TRBJ2-7, with 7 positions matching TRBD2. This CDR3 comprises 17 residues. Germline lookup yields CDR1 MDHEN and CDR2 SYDVKM. V shed 2 bases and J 1 base; nucleotides not matched to a gene: 11. The CDR3 loop reads CASSLIGGGPLSYEQYF. The CDR3 bases that were read are TGTGCCAGCAGTTTAATCGGGGGAGGGCCGTTATCCTACGAG. The full variable domain, with the rest looked up from reference TRBV28 and TRBJ2-7, is DVKVTQSSRYLVKRTGEKVFLECVQDMDHENMFWYRQDPGLGLRLIYFSYDVKMKEKGDIPEGYSVSREKKERFSLILESASTNQTSMYLCASSLIGGGPLSYEQYFGPGTRLTVT.

This clone occurred a few times. Read coverage stops 3 residues before the CDR3 terminus; the germline J gene supplies the remainder. The chain combines TRBV5-1 with TRBJ2-5; 7 positions agree with TRBD1. J was trimmed by 1 base and V by 7 bases; bases with no gene match: 7. The CDR3 spans 14 residues. Looked up from germline, CDR1 is SGHRS and CDR2 is YFSETQ. The DNA read from the CDR3 is TGCGCCAGCGGCACGGGACAGCGCCAAGAGACC. It is translated as CASGTGQRQET. The complete CDR3 reads CASGTGQRQETQYF. Full variable domain (rest looked up from reference TRBV5-1 and TRBJ2-5): KAGVTQTPRYLIKTRGQQVTLSCSPISGHRSVSWYQQTPGQGLQFLFEYFSETQRNKGNFPGRFSGRQFSNSRSEMNVSTLELGDSALYLCASGTGQRQETQYFGPGTRLLVL.

This clone was seen at least ten times. CDR3 in amino acids: CASSLYRDYEQYF. CDR3 DNA, as far as it was read: TGTGCCAGCAGTTTATACAGGGACTACGAG. The J gene is TRBJ2-7, the V gene TRBV28; TRBD1 is a possible D gene (6 bases). The CDR3 end falls 3 residues outside the read, so it is completed with the germline J gene. There are 13 residues in the CDR3. V was cut by 1 base and J by 3 bases, with 7 bases left in between. In germline, CDR1 is MDHEN, CDR2 SYDVKM.

This clone was recorded a few times. Read data end 3 residues before the CDR3 end; the end is taken from the germline J gene. The chain links TRBV11-2 to TRBJ2-7; TRBD1 matches at 7 bases. Trimming cost V 9 bases and J 4 bases; bases outside gene matches: 6. CDR3 size: 12 residues. Germline V CDR1 and CDR2: SGHAT, FQNNGV. The sequenced part of the CDR3 DNA is TGTGCCAGTGGGACAGACCCTTACGAG. It translates to CASGTDPYE. The complete CDR3 reads CASGTDPYEQYF. The variable domain in full, completed from reference TRBV11-2 and TRBJ2-7, reads EAGVAQSPRYKIIEKRQSVAFWCNPISGHATLYWYQQILGQGPKLLIQFQNNGVVDDSQLPKDRFSAERLKGVDSTLKIQPAKLEDSAVYLCASGTDPYEQYFGPGTRLTVT.

This clone was seen at least ten times. The CDR3 reads CSVAGGQETQYF. Partial CDR3 DNA: TGCAGCGTTGCCGGGGGGCAAGAGACG. The chain links TRBV29-1 to TRBJ2-3, with D perhaps matching TRBD2 (7 bases). The DNA ends 3 residues before the CDR3 does, and the rest of the CDR3 is filled in from the germline J gene. This CDR3 comprises 12 residues. The V gene's germline CDR1 is SQVTM and CDR2 ANQGSEA.

This clone has ten or more counts. Partial CDR3 DNA: TGTGCCATCAGTGATCTATCTGGGACAGTGAACTACGAG. This gives the protein CAISDLSGTVNYE. The whole CDR3 reads CAISDLSGTVNYEQYF. V gene TRBV10-3 combines with J gene TRBJ2-7, with 7 bases aligning to TRBD1. With the read ending 3 residues before the CDR3 end, the germline J gene is used to fill in that end. Germline V gene sequence: CDR1 ENHRY, CDR2 SYGVKD. Trimming took 3 bases from V and 3 from J; bases not matched to a gene: 11. The CDR3 loop spans 16 amino acids.

This clone showed up many times. The read terminates 3 residues ahead of where the CDR3 ends, so the germline J gene completes it. The chain recombines TRBV4-1 with TRBJ1-5, with unresolved D. The CDR3 sequence is 15 residues long. V lost 0 bases and J lost 0, with 6 bases in between. Looked up from germline, CDR1 is MGHRA and CDR2 is YSYEKL. The chain's CDR3 is CASSQDLDSNQPQHF. The covered CDR3 bases are TGCGCCAGCAGCCAAGATTTAGATAGCAATCAGCCC.

This clone occurred many times. Sequencing ends 3 residues short of the CDR3 end; the germline J gene provides the rest. J is TRBJ2-7 and V is TRBV28; TRBD2 agrees at 9 bases. Germline V gene data show CDR1 as MDHEN and CDR2 as SYDVKM. This CDR3 is built from 15 residues. V gave up 5 bases and J gave up 0 bases; unmatched junction bases: 5. CDR3 DNA (partial): TGTGCCAGCAGTCCCAGGGGACTAGCCTCCTACGAG. Amino acid sequence: CASSPRGLASYE. The whole CDR3 sequence reads CASSPRGLASYEQYF.

In the case of this clone: This could be a read error, since a much larger clone is one nucleotide away. The sequenced fragment ends 3 residues before the CDR3 boundary, so the rest is inferred from the germline J gene. The chain joins TRBV6-1 to TRBJ1-1, with D perhaps matching TRBD1 (6 bases). The CDR3 sequence is 18 residues long. The ends were cut back, 2 bases at V and 5 bases at J, with 24 bases in the middle. Per germline, CDR1 MNHNS and CDR2 SASEGT. The covered CDR3 bases are TGTGCCAGCAGTGAAAACGAGGGCAGGGACATCCTGGGAACTGAA. The encoded protein is CASSENEGRDILGTE. The whole CDR3 is CASSENEGRDILGTEAFF.

This clone was seen repeatedly, ten times or more. The read ends 3 residues before the CDR3 terminus; that terminus is restored from the germline J gene. V usage is TRBV30 and J usage is TRBJ2-7, with a possible D match to TRBD1 (6 bases). This CDR3 contains 14 residues. The germline V gene has CDR1 GTSNPN and CDR2 SVGIG (reference sequence). Trimming pared 1 base from V and 3 bases from J, leaving 13 bases between. The CDR3 DNA, read in part, is TGTGCCTGGAGTGGGGCAGGGGAGAGCTACGAG. It specifies CAWSGAGESYE. The whole CDR3 sequence is CAWSGAGESYEQYF.

The CDR3 DNA, read in part, is TGTGCCAGCTTAACAGAGAACACTGAA. It yields the protein CASLTENTE. The whole CDR3 region reads CASLTENTEAFF. The chain has TRBV7-9 and TRBJ1-1; no clear D gene. The read ends 3 residues before the CDR3 terminus; that terminus is restored from the germline J gene. V lost 8 bases and J lost 1, with 8 bases in between. The CDR3 is made up of 12 amino acids. Per germline, CDR1 SEHNR and CDR2 FQNEAQ (reference sequence).

This clone was found a few times. The CDR3 end is not reached by the read, which stops 3 residues before it; the germline J gene fills it in. The chain links TRBV2 to TRBJ1-6; the D gene is possibly TRBD1 (6 bases). The V gene lost 6 bases and the J gene lost 5 bases, with 11 bases spanning the gap. The CDR3 is made up of 14 amino acids. The V gene's germline CDR1 is SNHLY and CDR2 FYNNEI. The CDR3 sequence is CASRVDSDNSPLHF. The covered CDR3 bases are TGTGCCAGCAGAGTGGACAGTGATAATTCACCC.

This clone appeared many times. The CDR3 end is not reached by the read, which stops 3 residues before it; the germline J gene fills it in. The chain has TRBV5-6 and TRBJ2-3, with a weak D call TRBD1 (6 bases). Trimming pared 0 bases from V and 4 bases from J, leaving 9 bases between. Looked up from germline, CDR1 is SGHDT and CDR2 is YYEEEE. This CDR3 spans 14 amino acids. The CDR3 here is CASSLDRVPDTQYF. The sequenced CDR3 bases are TGTGCCAGCAGCTTGGACAGGGTCCCAGATACG.